The T cell receptor beta chain under discussion was sequenced for a study of response to subunit inactivated influenza vaccine. General study results and limits: There was a suggestion from the authors that each seasonal influenza vaccination recruits few new T cells.

TCRdb reanalysed the RT-PCR reads using MiXCR and keeps one entry per CDR3 protein. The sample consists of about 480,000 distinct CDR3 sequences, 10% to 15% of them appearing once. From germline, CDR1 is SEHNR and CDR2 FQNEAQ (reference sequence). V lost 10 bases to trimming and J lost 5 bases, with 27 bases between them. This CDR3 contains 16 residues. This clonotype was seen a handful of times. Its antigen is unknown. This chain uses TRBV7-9 with TRBJ2-7, with a tentative D call TRBD2 (5 bases). The TCR sequence derives from a man in his forties or fifties who received an inactivated influenza vaccine. Sample: PBMCs from blood, taken roughly 47 days after vaccination. CDR3 in amino acids: CANPYPPSGRPHEQYF. The CDR3 coding sequence is TGTGCCAACCCTTATCCCCCTAGTGGGAGACCCCACGAGCAGTACTTC.